This T cell receptor beta chain was recorded in a study of PD-L1 blockade in urothelial cancer (dated by TCRdb to the late 2010s). Context from the whole study: All patients started therapy in about 2014 and received atezolizumab 1,200 mg intravenously every 3 weeks. An ECOG performance status of 0 or 1 was recorded for the patients, and 0 to 3 prior chemotherapy regimens had been received by the patients. Roughly 10 patients reached durable clinical benefit, while about 20 patients did not. An exploratory multi-omic analysis was conducted of the somatic, immune and clinical correlates of response to PD-L1 blockade with atezolizumab in urothelial cancer. Twenty-nine patients had pretreatment blood TCR-seq, about 25 had at least one posttreatment blood collection, and about 25 had tumor TCR-seq. Blood samples yielded a median of roughly 150,000 T cells and tens of thousands of unique TCRs, with median clonality 0.080. TCR sequencing covered pretreatment tumor samples and matched, serially collected peripheral blood taken before and after atezolizumab treatment. Durable clinical benefit was defined as progression-free survival longer than 6 months, and TCR features were also tested against progression-free and overall survival. Blood samples were analyzed at 3 weeks after treatment start (second dose) and at 6 weeks after treatment start. About 90% of the roughly 29 patients were identified as males with urothelial cancer of bladder origin, and a prior smoking history was reported by 18 of 29 patients. In the same patients, whole exome sequencing and RNA sequencing of pretreatment tumors were performed in addition to TCR sequencing.

The time point tag for this specimen amounts to: peripheral blood 6 weeks after treatment start. The cohort comprised nearly 30 patients with locally advanced or metastatic urothelial carcinoma treated at Memorial Sloan Kettering on a trial protocol. Peripheral blood mononuclear cells were collected pretreatment and during treatment, with between 1 and 8 total time points obtained per patient. The Qiagen DNeasy Blood extraction kit was used to purify genomic DNA from total PBMCs and tumor samples. PBMCs were collected pretreatment and during treatment and were isolated and stored as previously described. Per the germline V gene, SGHTA is the CDR1 and FQGNSA is the CDR2. The CDR3 measures 18 amino acids from cysteine to phenylalanine. Just CDR3 DNA is preserved here, 54 bases in frame from base 1. The germline ends are 22 bases apart after V is trimmed by 2 bases and J by 3 bases. A note on this clone: Its target antigen remains unknown. Per-base quality was not reported, and no clone a single base away is much larger than it.

On the study overall, not on this receptor specifically: Small sample size (n of about 30) and many exploratory analyses mean the results are intended to be hypothesis-generating. Among patients with durable benefit, tumor-associated TCR clones showed greater expansion in peripheral blood 3 weeks after treatment started (n ≈ 22, p = 0.022). A pretreatment peripheral blood TCR clonality below the median was linked to improved progression-free and overall survival.

To estimate absolute template abundance from read counts, synthetic TCR analog templates were spiked into each PCR. The immunoSEQ assay used bias-controlled V and J gene primers to amplify TCRbeta CDR3 regions from genomic DNA. Sequencing of rearranged TCRbeta segments was done at approximately 20X coverage. In the source study's methods: Clustering was used to correct sequencing errors, and CDR3s were annotated against IMGT to assign V, D and J genes. Only productive TCRbeta rearrangements were used in downstream analyses, excluding out-of-frame or stop-codon sequences. Clonality was computed as one minus Shannon entropy normalized by the log of the number of unique productive sequences. Fisher's exact test with Benjamini-Hochberg correction, at a threshold of adjusted p below 0.01, was used to find clones that differed between time points or between blood and tumor. Drawn from immuneACCESS, this table holds only the in-frame rearrangements with V and J called that TCRdb kept. Clones are partly lost; checked studies trace under half to an unresolved V gene and leave the rest unexplained. The V and J calls and the clone size are those of that table, but D and trimming were determined from the DNA. The sample records about 120,000 clones, more than 75% of which are singletons. The ten largest account for 2% to 3% of the sample.

Specimen: PBMCs, collected around atezolizumab (anti-PD-L1) treatment. The sequence joins TRBV7-2 to TRBJ2-5; a tentative D call is TRBD2 (5 bases match). The sequence derives from a man aged 50 or older with urothelial cancer. The DNA sequence reads TGTGCCAGCAGCTTAACCCCCGGACTCACCGTCAGCAAAGAGACCCAGTACTTC. This yields the protein CASSLTPGLTVSKETQYF.